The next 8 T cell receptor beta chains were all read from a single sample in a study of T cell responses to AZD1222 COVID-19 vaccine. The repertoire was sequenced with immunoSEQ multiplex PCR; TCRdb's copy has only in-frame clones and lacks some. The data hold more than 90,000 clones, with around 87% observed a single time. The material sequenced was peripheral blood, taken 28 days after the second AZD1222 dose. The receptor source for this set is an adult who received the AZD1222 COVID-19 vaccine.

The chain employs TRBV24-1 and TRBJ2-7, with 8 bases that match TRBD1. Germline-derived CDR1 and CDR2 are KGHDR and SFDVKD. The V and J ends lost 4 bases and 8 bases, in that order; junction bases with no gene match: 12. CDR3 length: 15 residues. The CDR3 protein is CATSDTTGVSGKQYF. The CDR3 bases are TGTGCCACCAGTGACACGACAGGGGTGTCTGGTAAGCAGTACTTC.

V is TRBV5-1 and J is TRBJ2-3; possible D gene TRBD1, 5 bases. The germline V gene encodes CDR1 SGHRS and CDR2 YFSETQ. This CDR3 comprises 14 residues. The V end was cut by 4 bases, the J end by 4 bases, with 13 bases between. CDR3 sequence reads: CASSTSRVADTQYF. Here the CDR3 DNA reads TGCGCCAGCAGCACGTCCAGGGTAGCAGATACGCAGTATTTT.

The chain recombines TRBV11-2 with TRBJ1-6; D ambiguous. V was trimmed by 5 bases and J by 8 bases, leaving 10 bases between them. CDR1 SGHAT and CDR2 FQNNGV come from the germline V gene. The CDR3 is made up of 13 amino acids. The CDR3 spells CASSLNHDSPLHF. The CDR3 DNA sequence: TGTGCCAGCAGCCTAAACCATGATTCACCCCTCCACTTT.

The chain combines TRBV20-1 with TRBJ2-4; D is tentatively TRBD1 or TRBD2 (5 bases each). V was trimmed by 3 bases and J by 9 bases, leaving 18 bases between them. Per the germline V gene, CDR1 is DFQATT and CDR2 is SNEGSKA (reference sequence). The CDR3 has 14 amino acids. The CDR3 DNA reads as TGCAGTGCTAGTGGGTCGTGGGGGAGTGCCATTCAGTACTTC. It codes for CSASGSWGSAIQYF.

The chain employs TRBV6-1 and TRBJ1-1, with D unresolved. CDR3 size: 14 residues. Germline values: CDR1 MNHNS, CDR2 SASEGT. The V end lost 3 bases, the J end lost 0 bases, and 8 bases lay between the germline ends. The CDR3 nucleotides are TGTGCCAGCAGTGAGAACAGAATGAACACTGAAGCTTTCTTT. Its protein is CASSENRMNTEAFF.

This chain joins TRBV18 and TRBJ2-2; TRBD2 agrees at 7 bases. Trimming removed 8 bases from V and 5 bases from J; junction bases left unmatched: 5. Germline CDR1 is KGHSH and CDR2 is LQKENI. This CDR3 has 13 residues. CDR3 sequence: CASRGRETGELFF. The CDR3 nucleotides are TGTGCCAGCCGCGGGAGAGAAACCGGGGAGCTGTTTTTT.

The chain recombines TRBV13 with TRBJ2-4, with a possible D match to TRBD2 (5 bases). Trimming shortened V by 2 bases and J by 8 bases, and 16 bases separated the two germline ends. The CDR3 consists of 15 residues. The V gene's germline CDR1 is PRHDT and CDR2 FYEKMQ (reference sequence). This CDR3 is CASSLYRGEVDIQYF. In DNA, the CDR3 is TGTGCCAGCAGCTTATATCGGGGAGAGGTAGACATTCAGTACTTC.

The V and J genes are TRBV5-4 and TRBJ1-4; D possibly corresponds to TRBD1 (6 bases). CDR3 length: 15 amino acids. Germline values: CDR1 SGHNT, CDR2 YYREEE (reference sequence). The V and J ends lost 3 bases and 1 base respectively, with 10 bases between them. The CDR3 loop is CASSSKQGTNEKLFF. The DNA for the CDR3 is TGTGCCAGCAGCTCAAAACAGGGAACTAATGAAAAACTGTTTTTT.